The 5 T cell receptor beta chains reported below all come from one sample, sequenced in a study of graft-versus-host responses after intestinal transplantation. Intraepithelial lymphocytes and lamina propria lymphocytes were released through processing of graft tissue. Generated by immunoSEQ multiplex PCR, the TCRdb table keeps only in-frame clones and is missing some. In the table there are 4,000 or so clones, 76% of which are singletons. The source material was ileum tissue, sampled 330 to 350 days after intestinal transplantation. These receptor sequences come from a human patient who received an intestinal transplant, so some T cells may come from the graft donor.

V and J are TRBV5-8 and TRBJ1-1, with 9 nucleotides matching TRBD1. Germline CDR1 is SGHTS and CDR2 is YDEGEE. The CDR3 sequence is 16 residues long. V lost 2 bases and J lost 3; bases outside the gene matches: 8. In DNA form, the CDR3 reads TGTGCCAGCAGCTTTGGACAGGGGACTCTGGACACTGAAGCTTTCTTT. Encoded protein: CASSFGQGTLDTEAFF.

The CDR3 coding sequence is TGTGCCAGCAGTGAAGCAGGGGGCAATCAGCCCCAGCATTTT. Its protein is CASSEAGGNQPQHF. This chain uses TRBV6-1 with TRBJ1-5; TRBD1 is a possible D gene (5 bases). This CDR3 contains 14 residues. CDR1 and CDR2 from the germline V gene are MNHNS and SASEGT. Between the trimmed V and J ends, which lost 0 bases and 2 bases, there was a span of 5 bases.

This clone was picked up a small number of times. The chain carries TRBV7-9 and TRBJ2-7; D might be TRBD1 (6 bases). Germline CDR1 reads SEHNR; CDR2 reads FQNEAQ (reference sequence). The V end was cut by 4 bases, the J end by 1 base, with 8 bases between. This CDR3 comprises 13 residues. DNA for the CDR3: TGTGCCAGCAGCTCAGGGGAATCCTACGAGCAGTACTTC. This codes for CASSSGESYEQYF.

The chain is built from TRBV5-1 and TRBJ2-7, with 9 bases lining up with TRBD1. The germline gives CDR1 SGHRS, CDR2 YFSETQ. V lost 1 base, J lost 7 bases, and 9 bases stayed unmatched. The CDR3 contains 15 residues. The CDR3 nucleotides read TGCGCCAGCAGCTTGTATGGACAGGGGTCTGAAGAGCAGTACTTC. This gives the protein CASSLYGQGSEEQYF.

The rearrangement links TRBV7-9 to TRBJ1-2; D gene uncertain. Germline CDR1 SEHNR, CDR2 FQNEAQ (reference sequence). This CDR3 region has 13 residues. Trimming removed 3 bases from V and 7 bases from J, with 12 bases in between. CDR3 amino acids: CASSLNPEGGYTF. The CDR3 bases are TGTGCCAGCAGCTTGAATCCGGAGGGTGGCTACACCTTC.